The 17 T cell receptor beta chains presented below share a single source sample, sequenced in a study of T cell responses to AZD1222 COVID-19 vaccine. Profiling relied on immunoSEQ multiplex PCR, and the TCRdb table lists in-frame clones only, not all of them. This sample has just under 150,000 clones, with 88% found just once. The specimen comprised peripheral blood, sampled 28 days after the second dose of the MenACWY control vaccine. Receptors were obtained from an adult who received the MenACWY meningococcal vaccine as a control.

The rearrangement uses TRBV11-2 and TRBJ2-2; TRBD1 might be the D (5 bases). Per germline, CDR1 SGHAT and CDR2 FQNNGV. V lost 1 base and J lost 2, with 5 bases in between. The CDR3 totals 14 residues. CDR3: CASSLGTNTGELFF. CDR3 in DNA: TGTGCCAGCAGCTTAGGGACAAACACCGGGGAGCTGTTTTTT.

The J gene is TRBJ1-5, the V gene TRBV6-2 or TRBV6-3; unclear D gene. The length of the CDR3 is 14 residues. V lost 1 base and J lost 4, with 8 bases in between. Germline values: CDR1 MNHEY, CDR2 SVGEGT. The CDR3 DNA sequence: TGTGCCAGCAGTTACTGGTCGGGGAATCAGCCCCAGCATTTT. Amino acids: CASSYWSGNQPQHF.

V is TRBV5-1 and J is TRBJ1-4, with D hard to call. Trimming shortened V by 4 bases and J by 0 bases, and 10 bases separated the two germline ends. The CDR3 length is 15 residues. Germline V gene lookup returns CDR1 SGHRS and CDR2 YFSETQ. CDR3 coding DNA: TGCGCCAGCAGCCGTTCGGGGACAACTAATGAAAAACTGTTTTTT. Amino acids: CASSRSGTTNEKLFF.

The chain uses TRBV9 and TRBJ1-6; 9 bases fit TRBD1. J lost 6 bases, V lost 4 bases, and 8 bases had no gene match. The CDR3 has 16 amino acids. The germline V gene has CDR1 SGDLS and CDR2 YYNGEE. CDR3 residues: CASSMRGDRANSPLHF. The CDR3 DNA reads TGTGCCAGCAGCATGAGGGGGGACAGGGCTAATTCACCCCTCCACTTT.

The chain employs TRBV6-5 and TRBJ1-1, with D hard to call. The CDR3 covers 11 residues. Trimming removed 6 bases from V and 2 bases from J, with 4 bases in between. CDR1 is MNHEY and CDR2 is SVGAGI in the germline V gene. CDR3: CASSPNTEAFF. CDR3 sequence (DNA): TGTGCCAGCAGCCCCAACACTGAAGCTTTCTTT.

The chain joins TRBV27 to TRBJ1-1; 8 nucleotides match TRBD1. V trimming: 2 bases; J trimming: 7 bases; junction bases outside the gene matches: 18. The CDR3 runs to 18 residues. CDR1 and CDR2 (germline): MNHEY, SMNVEV (reference sequence). Written as DNA, the CDR3 is TGTGCCAGCAGTTTAGAACCCCCGGACCGGACAGGGATGAATGAAGCTTTCTTT. Protein: CASSLEPPDRTGMNEAFF.

There are a few counts of this clone. The rearrangement links TRBV4-2 to TRBJ2-4, with TRBD2 matching over 14 bases. The junction had 7 bases not matched to a gene; V was cut back by 1 base and J by 11 bases. The germline V gene has CDR1 LGHNA and CDR2 YNFKEQ. The CDR3 has 16 amino acids. The CDR3 DNA sequence: TGTGCCAGCAGCCAAGCCGGGACTAGCGGGAGAAGGGTTCAGTACTTC. It is translated as CASSQAGTSGRRVQYF.

J is TRBJ1-1 and V is TRBV7-3; possible D gene TRBD1, 6 bases. The CDR3 length is 15 residues. V dropped 2 bases and J dropped 3 bases, with 13 bases sitting between them. From germline, CDR1 is SGHTA and CDR2 FQGTGA. CDR3 amino acids: CASSLLGGQDTEAFF. The CDR3 nucleotides are TGTGCCAGCAGCTTACTAGGGGGGCAGGACACTGAAGCTTTCTTT.

This chain uses TRBV7-9 with TRBJ1-1; the D is unclear. The CDR3 is made up of 13 amino acids. V was pared by 5 bases and J by 7 bases, with 14 bases between. Germline V CDR1 and CDR2: SEHNR, FQNEAQ (reference sequence). The CDR3 bases are TGTGCCAGCAGCCCCACGGGGAGGATTGAAGCTTTCTTT. As protein: CASSPTGRIEAFF. The full variable domain, completed using reference TRBV7-9 and TRBJ1-1, is DTGVSQNPRHKITKRGQNVTFRCDPISEHNRLYWYRQTLGQGPEFLTYFQNEAQLEKSRLLSDRFSAERPKGSFSTLEIQRTEQGDSAMYLCASSPTGRIEAFFGQGTRLTVV.

V usage is TRBV28 and J usage is TRBJ1-1; D may be TRBD1 (5 bases). The V end lost 2 bases, the J end lost 0 bases, and 10 bases lay between the germline ends. The CDR3 extends over 15 amino acids. Per germline, CDR1 MDHEN and CDR2 SYDVKM. The CDR3 sequence: CASSLSAGMNTEAFF. The DNA of the CDR3 is TGTGCCAGCAGTTTAAGTGCAGGGATGAACACTGAAGCTTTCTTT.

V gene TRBV2 combines with J gene TRBJ2-1; 10 positions agree with TRBD2. Germline lookup yields CDR1 SNHLY and CDR2 FYNNEI. The trim removed 6 bases at V and 2 bases at J, leaving 4 bases unmatched. The CDR3 contains 15 residues. The CDR3 sequence is CASRIAGGPYNEQFF. In DNA, the CDR3 is TGTGCCAGCAGAATAGCGGGGGGTCCCTACAATGAGCAGTTCTTC.

This clone was detected a few times. V is TRBV6-2 or TRBV6-3 and J is TRBJ2-1; 9 bases map to TRBD2. Germline CDR1 is MNHEY and CDR2 is SVGEGT. V lost 6 bases and J lost 3; bases outside the gene matches: 12. This CDR3 is 17 amino acids long. CDR3 in amino acids: CASSPHSGRGVYNEQFF. DNA of the CDR3: TGTGCCAGCAGCCCCCATAGCGGGAGAGGGGTCTACAATGAGCAGTTCTTC.

V gene TRBV12-3 or TRBV12-4 combines with J gene TRBJ1-2; possible D gene TRBD1, 6 bases. Trimming left V 4 bases short and J 14 bases short, with 14 bases between. This CDR3 is built from 11 residues. The CDR3 DNA sequence: TGTGCCAGCAGTTATCGGGGGGCGTTGACCTTC. It specifies CASSYRGALTF.

The V and J genes are TRBV4-1 and TRBJ1-5; D unresolved. Between the trimmed V and J ends, which lost 1 base and 3 bases, there was a span of 10 bases. Germline values: CDR1 MGHRA, CDR2 YSYEKL. The CDR3 spans 15 residues. As DNA, the CDR3 is TGCGCCAGCAGCCAAGTGACCACAGCCAATCAGCCCCAGCATTTT. As protein: CASSQVTTANQPQHF.

This chain links TRBV7-2 with TRBJ1-5; D is unresolved. V gave up 0 bases and J gave up 10 bases, with 10 bases separating them. The CDR3 length is 13 residues. Germline values: CDR1 SGHTA, CDR2 FQGNSA. This chain's CDR3 is CASSLAVDPPQHF. In DNA form, the CDR3 reads TGTGCCAGCAGCTTAGCCGTAGATCCCCCCCAGCATTTT.

The rearrangement links TRBV7-8 to TRBJ2-2; 11 bases agree with TRBD1. Losses at the gene ends were 5 bases for V and 4 bases for J; bases not matched to a gene: 9. CDR1 and CDR2 from the germline V gene are SGHVS and FQNEAQ. The CDR3 totals 17 residues. The CDR3 here is CASSLRGQGVGTGELFF. The CDR3, as DNA: TGTGCCAGCAGCCTAAGGGGACAGGGGGTGGGCACCGGGGAGCTGTTTTTT.

This clone was picked up one time. The rearrangement uses TRBV28 and TRBJ2-4, with D uncertain. The CDR3 length is 14 residues. Trimming shortened V by 1 base and J by 0 bases, and 4 bases separated the two germline ends. In germline, CDR1 is MDHEN, CDR2 SYDVKM. CDR3 nucleotide sequence: TGTGCCAGCAGTTTATCAGGAGCCAAAAACATTCAGTACTTC. This codes for CASSLSGAKNIQYF.